Listed below are T cell receptor beta chains from one sample, sequenced in a study of response to subunit inactivated influenza vaccine. MiXCR, run by TCRdb on the RT-PCR reads, gives a single entry per CDR3 protein. The table lists around 850,000 distinct CDR3 sequences, around 20% of them singletons. The sequenced sample was PBMCs from blood, obtained roughly 5 days after vaccination. These receptors were obtained from a man aged 50 or older who received an inactivated influenza vaccine. Both conserved end residues are part of each CDR3. D genes are given only for firm matches. Only part of the rows carry a size: once, few, many, or a class if the clone is expanded.

J gene: TRBJ2-5
D gene: TRBD1
V gene: TRBV6-2/TRBV6-3
clone size: -
CDR3 length: 17
CDR3 DNA: TGTGCCAGCAGTTCCGGGACAGGGGTTGGTTTCCAAGAGACCCAGTACTTC
CDR3 protein: CASSSGTGVGFQETQYF

J gene: TRBJ2-7
D gene: -
V gene: TRBV7-2
clone size: -
CDR3 length: 15
CDR3 DNA: TGTGCCAGCAGCTTAGAGGGCATTAGCCCCTACGAGCAGTACTTC
CDR3 protein: CASSLEGISPYEQYF

J gene: TRBJ2-4
D gene: -
V gene: TRBV28
clone size: few
CDR3 length: 17
CDR3 DNA: TGTGCCAGCAGTTTATACGAGGGGGGGCAGAGCAAAAACATTCAGTACTTC
CDR3 protein: CASSLYEGGQSKNIQYF

J gene: TRBJ1-4
D gene: TRBD1
V gene: TRBV5-1
clone size: few
CDR3 length: 16
CDR3 DNA: TGCGCCAGCAGCTCCCGGTCGGGACAGGGAGATGAAAAACTGTTTTTT
CDR3 protein: CASSSRSGQGDEKLFF

J gene: TRBJ1-4
D gene: TRBD1
V gene: TRBV20-1
clone size: many
CDR3 length: 15
CDR3 DNA: TGCAGTGCTACACAGGGGGCCCGAACTAATGAAAAACTGTTTTTT
CDR3 protein: CSATQGARTNEKLFF

J gene: TRBJ2-2
D gene: TRBD2
V gene: TRBV20-1
clone size: -
CDR3 length: 14
CDR3 DNA: TGCAGTGCGGCCCTAGCGGAACCTTCCGGGGAGCTGTTTTTT
CDR3 protein: CSAALAEPSGELFF

J gene: TRBJ2-7
D gene: -
V gene: TRBV5-6
clone size: -
CDR3 length: 11
CDR3 DNA: TGTGCCAGCAGTTTAGGCCAGCGGCAGTACTTC
CDR3 protein: CASSLGQRQYF

J gene: TRBJ2-3
D gene: TRBD2
V gene: TRBV6-1
clone size: few
CDR3 length: 14
CDR3 DNA: TGTGCCAGCGTAGGACTAGCGATTTCAGATACGCAGTATTTT
CDR3 protein: CASVGLAISDTQYF

J gene: TRBJ1-5
D gene: -
V gene: TRBV7-8
clone size: -
CDR3 length: 15
CDR3 DNA: TGTGCCAGCAGCGCGGAACGGAGGGGCAATCAGCCCCAGCATTTT
CDR3 protein: CASSAERRGNQPQHF

J gene: TRBJ1-3
D gene: TRBD1
V gene: TRBV7-2
clone size: few
CDR3 length: 15
CDR3 DNA: TGTGCCAGCAGTCAACAGTCTCCCAGGGGGAACACCATATATTTT
CDR3 protein: CASSQQSPRGNTIYF

J gene: TRBJ1-4
D gene: -
V gene: TRBV6-1
clone size: -
CDR3 length: 14
CDR3 DNA: TGTGCCAGCGGGGGCAGAGGAACTAATGAAAAACTGTTTTTT
CDR3 protein: CASGGRGTNEKLFF

J gene: TRBJ2-2
D gene: TRBD2
V gene: TRBV10-3
clone size: few
CDR3 length: 17
CDR3 DNA: TGTGCCATCAACGACCCCGGACTAGCGGGGAACACCGGGGAGCTGTTTTTT
CDR3 protein: CAINDPGLAGNTGELFF

J gene: TRBJ2-7
D gene: -
V gene: TRBV6-2/TRBV6-3
clone size: few
CDR3 length: 16
CDR3 DNA: TGTGCCAGCAGTTACCCGACGAGGAGGGTGGGCTACGAGCAGTACTTC
CDR3 protein: CASSYPTRRVGYEQYF

J gene: TRBJ1-1
D gene: -
V gene: TRBV10-3
clone size: many
CDR3 length: 15
CDR3 DNA: TGTGCCATCAGTGAGTCTGGGGGAACGGGCACTGAAGCTTTCTTT
CDR3 protein: CAISESGGTGTEAFF

J gene: TRBJ2-1
D gene: -
V gene: TRBV15
clone size: -
CDR3 length: 13
CDR3 DNA: TGTGCCACCACTGACGACTACCTCAATGAGCAGTTCTTC
CDR3 protein: CATTDDYLNEQFF

J gene: TRBJ1-1
D gene: -
V gene: TRBV6-6
clone size: -
CDR3 length: 12
CDR3 DNA: TGTGCCAGCAGTTCTCCTGGGGGAGAGACTTTCTTT
CDR3 protein: CASSSPGGETFF

J gene: TRBJ1-1
D gene: TRBD1
V gene: TRBV7-2
clone size: -
CDR3 length: 15
CDR3 DNA: TGTGCCAGCAGCCCGGACAGGGGACGGAACACTGAAGCTTTCTTT
CDR3 protein: CASSPDRGRNTEAFF

J gene: TRBJ2-6
D gene: TRBD1
V gene: TRBV6-2/TRBV6-3
clone size: few
CDR3 length: 17
CDR3 DNA: TGTGCCAGCAGCCCCGGACAGGGTGGGGCTGGGGCCAACGTCCTGACTTTC
CDR3 protein: CASSPGQGGAGANVLTF

J gene: TRBJ1-2
D gene: -
V gene: TRBV2
clone size: -
CDR3 length: 15
CDR3 DNA: TGTGCCAGCAGCGCACAGGCTCTAGCTAACTATGGCTACACCTTC
CDR3 protein: CASSAQALANYGYTF

J gene: TRBJ2-2
D gene: TRBD2
V gene: TRBV12-3/TRBV12-4
clone size: -
CDR3 length: 15
CDR3 DNA: TGTGCCAGCAGTTTCGGGGAGGGTACGACCGGGGAGCTGTTTTTT
CDR3 protein: CASSFGEGTTGELFF

J gene: TRBJ2-1
D gene: TRBD2
V gene: TRBV5-1
clone size: few
CDR3 length: 16
CDR3 DNA: TGCGCCAGCAGCCCCATTCCGGGGGGGGTATCCAATGAGCAGTTCTTC
CDR3 protein: CASSPIPGGVSNEQFF

J gene: TRBJ2-5
D gene: TRBD2
V gene: TRBV18
clone size: once
CDR3 length: 16
CDR3 DNA: TGTGCCAGCTCACCACCCGTCCCCCTAGCGGGATCGCCCCAGTACTTC
CDR3 protein: CASSPPVPLAGSPQYF

J gene: TRBJ2-5
D gene: -
V gene: TRBV6-1
clone size: many
CDR3 length: 13
CDR3 DNA: TGTGCCAGCAGTCGTCCGGGACAAGAGACCCAGTACTTC
CDR3 protein: CASSRPGQETQYF

J gene: TRBJ2-2
D gene: TRBD2
V gene: TRBV12-5
clone size: -
CDR3 length: 17
CDR3 DNA: TGTGCTAGTGGTTTGAATGAGGGACTAGCGAGCGCCGGGGAGCTGTTTTTT
CDR3 protein: CASGLNEGLASAGELFF

J gene: TRBJ1-4
D gene: TRBD1
V gene: TRBV7-2
clone size: -
CDR3 length: 16
CDR3 DNA: TGTGCCAGCAGCTTACCATCAACAGGGGGCCGAGGAAAACTGTTTTTT
CDR3 protein: CASSLPSTGGRGKLFF

J gene: TRBJ2-1
D gene: TRBD2
V gene: TRBV7-2
clone size: -
CDR3 length: 15
CDR3 DNA: TGTGCCAGCAGCAAGGTGACTAGCGGGGGCAATGAGCAGTTCTTC
CDR3 protein: CASSKVTSGGNEQFF

J gene: TRBJ2-2
D gene: TRBD1
V gene: TRBV28
clone size: -
CDR3 length: 16
CDR3 DNA: TGTGCCAGCAGTTTATTCGGACAGGGTCGGTCCGGGGAGCTGTTTTTT
CDR3 protein: CASSLFGQGRSGELFF

J gene: TRBJ2-7
D gene: TRBD2
V gene: TRBV5-1
clone size: -
CDR3 length: 16
CDR3 DNA: TGCGCCAGCAGCTTGGAAGCGGGAGGGCCGGGCGCCGAGCAGTACTTC
CDR3 protein: CASSLEAGGPGAEQYF

J gene: TRBJ2-1
D gene: -
V gene: TRBV28
clone size: -
CDR3 length: 13
CDR3 DNA: TGTGCCAGCATGGAGGGCCCAAGGCGGGAGCAGTTCTTC
CDR3 protein: CASMEGPRREQFF

J gene: TRBJ2-7
D gene: TRBD1
V gene: TRBV10-3
clone size: many
CDR3 length: 15
CDR3 DNA: TGTGCCATCGGTACAGGGGGCGTACGGTCCTACGAGCAGTACTTC
CDR3 protein: CAIGTGGVRSYEQYF

J gene: TRBJ1-2
D gene: -
V gene: TRBV7-2
clone size: -
CDR3 length: 14
CDR3 DNA: TGTGCCAGCAGCTCCTACTCAGGAGACTATGGGTACACCTTC
CDR3 protein: CASSSYSGDYGYTF

J gene: TRBJ2-1
D gene: -
V gene: TRBV6-5
clone size: few
CDR3 length: 14
CDR3 DNA: TGTGCCAGCAGTTACCGCGGGGGCAGGAATGAGCAGTTCTTC
CDR3 protein: CASSYRGGRNEQFF

J gene: TRBJ1-6
D gene: -
V gene: TRBV7-9
clone size: few
CDR3 length: 15
CDR3 DNA: TGTGCCAGCAGCCCACAGGGAAGGGATAATTCACCCCTCCACTTT
CDR3 protein: CASSPQGRDNSPLHF

J gene: TRBJ1-6
D gene: -
V gene: TRBV20-1
clone size: -
CDR3 length: 17
CDR3 DNA: TGCAGTGCTAGAGGGGGACGGGAGAGCTCCTATAATTCACCCCTCCACTTT
CDR3 protein: CSARGGRESSYNSPLHF

J gene: TRBJ2-5
D gene: TRBD1
V gene: TRBV29-1
clone size: -
CDR3 length: 14
CDR3 DNA: TGCAGCGTCGAAGGGCTAGGGGGCCGGGAGACCCAGTACTTC
CDR3 protein: CSVEGLGGRETQYF

J gene: TRBJ2-7
D gene: TRBD1
V gene: TRBV24-1
clone size: -
CDR3 length: 15
CDR3 DNA: TGTGCCACCAGTGATGGGGGACAGGGGGCCTACGAGCAGTACTTC
CDR3 protein: CATSDGGQGAYEQYF

J gene: TRBJ1-2
D gene: -
V gene: TRBV5-6
clone size: few
CDR3 length: 16
CDR3 DNA: TGTGCCAGCAGCTTGATCGGTGACGGGAACAACTATGGCTACACCTTC
CDR3 protein: CASSLIGDGNNYGYTF

J gene: TRBJ2-3
D gene: -
V gene: TRBV7-2
clone size: few
CDR3 length: 14
CDR3 DNA: TGTGCCAGCAGCAGGACCGCGGGGACAGATACGCAGTATTTT
CDR3 protein: CASSRTAGTDTQYF

J gene: TRBJ1-6
D gene: TRBD1
V gene: TRBV5-1
clone size: -
CDR3 length: 15
CDR3 DNA: TGCGCCAGCAGCTTGTCCGGGACAGGGGATTCACCCCTCCACTTT
CDR3 protein: CASSLSGTGDSPLHF

J gene: TRBJ1-1
D gene: -
V gene: TRBV11-2
clone size: -
CDR3 length: 16
CDR3 DNA: TGTGCCAGCAGCTTAGGGATGAGGGCGTACCCGGCTGAAGCTTTCTTT
CDR3 protein: CASSLGMRAYPAEAFF

J gene: TRBJ1-2
D gene: -
V gene: TRBV7-9
clone size: few
CDR3 length: 12
CDR3 DNA: TGTGCCAGCAGCTCCCGGGACTATGGCTACACCTTC
CDR3 protein: CASSSRDYGYTF

J gene: TRBJ1-4
D gene: -
V gene: TRBV6-1
clone size: few
CDR3 length: 14
CDR3 DNA: TGTGCCAGCAGTGACGGGACTCCATACGAAAAACTGTTTTTT
CDR3 protein: CASSDGTPYEKLFF

J gene: TRBJ2-2
D gene: -
V gene: TRBV7-8
clone size: -
CDR3 length: 16
CDR3 DNA: TGTGCCAGCAGCTTCGGCAGGGGCCACGGGGCCGGGGAGCTGTTTTTT
CDR3 protein: CASSFGRGHGAGELFF

J gene: TRBJ1-2
D gene: -
V gene: TRBV5-1
clone size: -
CDR3 length: 16
CDR3 DNA: TGCGCCAGCAGCTTGGCCAGAGGAAACCCGAACTATGGCTACACCTTC
CDR3 protein: CASSLARGNPNYGYTF

J gene: TRBJ2-3
D gene: -
V gene: TRBV20-1
clone size: few
CDR3 length: 13
CDR3 DNA: TGCAGTGCTAGGTACCTAGGTCCGGATACGCAGTATTTT
CDR3 protein: CSARYLGPDTQYF

J gene: TRBJ2-1
D gene: -
V gene: TRBV3-1
clone size: few
CDR3 length: 15
CDR3 DNA: TGTGCCAGCAGCCAAAGAAGTAGGGTTGGGAATGAGCAGTTCTTC
CDR3 protein: CASSQRSRVGNEQFF

J gene: TRBJ2-7
D gene: -
V gene: TRBV9
clone size: -
CDR3 length: 14
CDR3 DNA: TGTGCCAGCAGCGTAGGTAGTGGTACCTACGAGCAGTACTTC
CDR3 protein: CASSVGSGTYEQYF

J gene: TRBJ2-2
D gene: -
V gene: TRBV15
clone size: -
CDR3 length: 13
CDR3 DNA: TGTGCCACCCAACACGCGAACACCGGGGAGCTGTTTTTT
CDR3 protein: CATQHANTGELFF

J gene: TRBJ2-7
D gene: TRBD1
V gene: TRBV20-1
clone size: few
CDR3 length: 14
CDR3 DNA: TGCAGTGCTTTCCCACAGGGGTCTGCCTACGAGCAGTACTTC
CDR3 protein: CSAFPQGSAYEQYF

J gene: TRBJ2-7
D gene: TRBD2
V gene: TRBV6-1
clone size: -
CDR3 length: 15
CDR3 DNA: TGTGCCAGCAGTGAGACTGGGGGACTAGCCGGCGAGCAGTACTTC
CDR3 protein: CASSETGGLAGEQYF

J gene: TRBJ2-3
D gene: -
V gene: TRBV4-3
clone size: few
CDR3 length: 17
CDR3 DNA: TGCGCCAGCAGCCAAGAAGGAGCGAGGACTACCTCGGATACGCAGTATTTT
CDR3 protein: CASSQEGARTTSDTQYF

J gene: TRBJ2-1
D gene: TRBD1
V gene: TRBV4-2
clone size: many
CDR3 length: 16
CDR3 DNA: TGTGCCAGCAGCCAAGAGGGACAGGGAGCCTACAATGAGCAGTTCTTC
CDR3 protein: CASSQEGQGAYNEQFF

J gene: TRBJ2-1
D gene: -
V gene: TRBV7-9
clone size: many
CDR3 length: 15
CDR3 DNA: TGTGCCAGCAGCTCGGGACGGATCGCCTACAATGAGCAGTTCTTC
CDR3 protein: CASSSGRIAYNEQFF

J gene: TRBJ1-1
D gene: -
V gene: TRBV6-1
clone size: -
CDR3 length: 13
CDR3 DNA: TGTGCCAGCACCCAGAGTGCGAGGGCTGAAGCTTTCTTT
CDR3 protein: CASTQSARAEAFF

J gene: TRBJ2-1
D gene: -
V gene: TRBV5-6
clone size: -
CDR3 length: 13
CDR3 DNA: TGTGCCAGCAGCCGTTCACTAGACAATGAGCAGTTCTTC
CDR3 protein: CASSRSLDNEQFF